Listed below are T cell receptor beta chains from one sample, sequenced in a study of cytomegalovirus exposure and HLA in healthy donors. TCRdb keeps only in-frame clones here, not all; method: immunoSEQ multiplex PCR. The sample consists of 150,000 or so clones, around nine tenths of them appearing once. Specimen: PBMCs. The receptors derive from a woman aged 25 to 39 in good health and CMV-seronegative. CDR3s include the opening cysteine and the closing phenylalanine or tryptophan. The D gene is left open where the match is weak. The size entry is marked missing in some rows and otherwise reads once, few, many or a size class.

>TRBJ2-2|TRBD2|TRBV7-9|few
CASSHNPGLAMRAGELFF
TGTGCCAGCAGCCACAATCCGGGACTAGCAATGAGGGCCGGGGAGCTGTTTTTT
>TRBJ1-2|NA|TRBV27|NA
CASSIGLGGSYGYTF
TGTGCCAGCAGTATAGGACTCGGGGGAAGCTATGGCTACACCTTC
>TRBJ2-7|TRBD1|TRBV10-3|NA
CATRTGEIPYEQYF
TGTGCCACGAGGACAGGGGAGATACCCTACGAGCAGTACTTC
>TRBJ2-1|TRBD1|TRBV5-8|NA
CASSPWTGENEQFF
TGTGCCAGCAGCCCCTGGACAGGGGAGAATGAGCAGTTCTTC
>TRBJ2-7|TRBD1|TRBV16|NA
CASSQSETGGSEQYF
TGTGCCAGCAGCCAATCCGAGACAGGGGGCTCCGAGCAGTACTTC
>TRBJ1-1|TRBD1|TRBV13|NA
CASSSNRGLAEAFF
TGTGCCAGCAGCTCTAACAGGGGGCTGGCTGAAGCTTTCTTT
>TRBJ1-2|TRBD1|TRBV11-2|NA
CASSRDRQGYGYTF
TGTGCCAGCAGCCGGGACCGACAGGGCTATGGCTACACCTTC
>TRBJ1-3|NA|TRBV2|NA
CASSAGISSSGNTIYF
TGTGCCAGCAGTGCAGGGATTAGTTCCTCTGGAAACACCATATATTTT
>TRBJ1-2|NA|TRBV9|NA
CASSTQQGNYGYTF
TGTGCCAGCAGCACCCAACAGGGAAACTATGGCTACACCTTC
>TRBJ1-1|NA|TRBV2|NA
CASSLMNSQTNTEAFF
TGTGCCAGCAGCCTTATGAACTCACAGACGAACACTGAAGCTTTCTTT
>TRBJ1-4|TRBD1|TRBV5-1|NA
CASSPGQDANEKLFF
TGCGCCAGCAGCCCCGGACAGGATGCTAATGAAAAACTGTTTTTT
>TRBJ1-5|TRBD1|TRBV13|once
CASSLRGQGFVQPQHF
TGTGCCAGCAGCTTAAGGGGACAGGGTTTCGTCCAGCCCCAGCATTTT
>TRBJ2-7|NA|TRBV11-3|NA
CASSRGYEQYF
TGTGCCAGCAGCAGGGGCTACGAGCAGTACTTC
>TRBJ2-5|NA|TRBV5-4|NA
CASSNIGGVGRTQYF
TGTGCCAGCAGCAATATAGGCGGGGTAGGGAGGACCCAGTACTTC
>TRBJ1-5|NA|TRBV6-1|NA
CASTNYGNQPQHF
TGTGCCAGCACAAACTACGGAAATCAGCCCCAGCATTTT
>TRBJ2-1|NA|TRBV5-6|NA
CASGPEVASQDNEQFF
TGTGCCAGCGGTCCAGAGGTGGCTAGTCAAGACAATGAGCAGTTCTTC
>TRBJ2-2|NA|TRBV6-1|NA
CANREPTGELFF
TGTGCCAACAGGGAGCCCACCGGGGAGCTGTTTTTT
>TRBJ1-6|NA|TRBV15|few
CATSRRQGSGSPLHF
TGTGCCACCAGTAGACGTCAGGGATCGGGCTCACCCCTCCACTTT
>TRBJ2-1|NA|TRBV5-6|NA
CASSLVTLSYNEQFF
TGTGCCAGCAGCTTGGTTACTCTCTCCTACAATGAGCAGTTCTTC
>TRBJ2-1|NA|TRBV5-1|NA
CASSQTGNMGSYNEQFF
TGCGCCAGCAGCCAGACAGGTAACATGGGGTCCTACAATGAGCAGTTCTTC
>TRBJ1-3|NA|TRBV6-5|NA
CASSKRHPGNTIYF
TGTGCCAGCAGTAAAAGACACCCTGGAAACACCATATATTTT
>TRBJ1-2|NA|TRBV6-6|NA
CASSLTGLDYGYTF
TGTGCCAGCAGTTTAACAGGGTTGGACTATGGCTACACCTTC
>TRBJ1-1|TRBD1|TRBV12-5|NA
CASGQDREGTEAFF
TGTGCTAGTGGTCAGGACAGGGAGGGAACTGAAGCTTTCTTT
>TRBJ1-2|NA|TRBV18|NA
CASSPRPEGHGYTF
TGTGCCAGCTCACCAAGGCCCGAGGGCCATGGCTACACCTTC
>TRBJ1-2|TRBD1|TRBV4-1|NA
CASRPTGNYGYTF
TGCGCCAGCAGACCGACAGGGAACTATGGCTACACCTTC
>TRBJ1-1|TRBD1|TRBV27|NA
CASRRQGTGTEAFF
TGTGCCAGCAGGAGACAGGGGACGGGCACTGAAGCTTTCTTT